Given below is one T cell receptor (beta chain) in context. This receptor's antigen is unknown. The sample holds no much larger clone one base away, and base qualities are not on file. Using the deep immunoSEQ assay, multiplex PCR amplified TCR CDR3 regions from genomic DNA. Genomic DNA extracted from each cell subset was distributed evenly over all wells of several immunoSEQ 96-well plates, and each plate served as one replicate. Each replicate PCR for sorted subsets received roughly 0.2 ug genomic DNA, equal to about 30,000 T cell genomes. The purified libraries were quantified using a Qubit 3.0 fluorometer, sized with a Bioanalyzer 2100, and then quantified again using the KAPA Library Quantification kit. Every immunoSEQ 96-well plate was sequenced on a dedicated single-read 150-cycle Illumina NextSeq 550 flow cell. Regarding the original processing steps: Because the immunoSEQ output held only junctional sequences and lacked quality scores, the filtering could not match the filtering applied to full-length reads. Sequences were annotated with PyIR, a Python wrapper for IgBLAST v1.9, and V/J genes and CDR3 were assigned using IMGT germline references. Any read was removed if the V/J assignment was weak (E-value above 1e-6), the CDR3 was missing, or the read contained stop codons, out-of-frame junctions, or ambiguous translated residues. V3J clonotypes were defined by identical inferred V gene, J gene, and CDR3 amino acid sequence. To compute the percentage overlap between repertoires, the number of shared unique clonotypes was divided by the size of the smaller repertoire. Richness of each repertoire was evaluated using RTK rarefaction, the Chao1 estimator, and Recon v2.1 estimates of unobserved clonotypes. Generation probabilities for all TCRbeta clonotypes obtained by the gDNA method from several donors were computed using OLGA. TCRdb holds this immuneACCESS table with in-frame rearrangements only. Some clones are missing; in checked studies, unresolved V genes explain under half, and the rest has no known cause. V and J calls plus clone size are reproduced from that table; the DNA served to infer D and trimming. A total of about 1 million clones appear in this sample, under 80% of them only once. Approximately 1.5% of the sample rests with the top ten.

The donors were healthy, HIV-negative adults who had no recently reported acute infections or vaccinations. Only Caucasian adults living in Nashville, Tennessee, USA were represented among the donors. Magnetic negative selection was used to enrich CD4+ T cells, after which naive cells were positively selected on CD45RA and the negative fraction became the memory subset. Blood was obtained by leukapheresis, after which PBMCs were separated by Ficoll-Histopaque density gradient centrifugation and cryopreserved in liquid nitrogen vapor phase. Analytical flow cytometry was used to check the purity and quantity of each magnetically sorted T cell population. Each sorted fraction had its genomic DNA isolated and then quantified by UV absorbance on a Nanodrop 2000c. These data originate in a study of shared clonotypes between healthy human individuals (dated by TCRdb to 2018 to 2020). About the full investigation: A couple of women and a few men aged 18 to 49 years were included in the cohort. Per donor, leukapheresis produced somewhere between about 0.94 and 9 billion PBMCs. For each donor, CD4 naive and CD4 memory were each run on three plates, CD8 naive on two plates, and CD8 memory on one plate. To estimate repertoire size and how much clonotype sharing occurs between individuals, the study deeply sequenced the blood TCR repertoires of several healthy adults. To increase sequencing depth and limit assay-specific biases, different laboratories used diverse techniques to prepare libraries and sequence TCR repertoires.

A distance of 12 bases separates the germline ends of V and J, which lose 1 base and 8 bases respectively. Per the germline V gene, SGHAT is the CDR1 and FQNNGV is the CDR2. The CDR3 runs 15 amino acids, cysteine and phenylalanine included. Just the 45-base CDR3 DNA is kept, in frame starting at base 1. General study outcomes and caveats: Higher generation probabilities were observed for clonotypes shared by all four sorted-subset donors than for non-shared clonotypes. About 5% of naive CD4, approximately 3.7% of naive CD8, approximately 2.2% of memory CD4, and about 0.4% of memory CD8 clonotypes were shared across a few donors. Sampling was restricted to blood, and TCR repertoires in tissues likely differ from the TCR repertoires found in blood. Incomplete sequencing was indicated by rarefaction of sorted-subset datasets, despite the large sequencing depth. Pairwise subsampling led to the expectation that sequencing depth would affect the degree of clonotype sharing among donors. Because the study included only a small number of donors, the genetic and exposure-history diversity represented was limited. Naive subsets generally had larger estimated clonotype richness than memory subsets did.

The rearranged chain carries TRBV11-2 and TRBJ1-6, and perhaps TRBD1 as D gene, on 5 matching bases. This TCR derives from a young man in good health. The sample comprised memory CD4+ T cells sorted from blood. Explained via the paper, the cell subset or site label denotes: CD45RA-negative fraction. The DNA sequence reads TGTGCCAGCAGCTTAGGGTGGGGCCGGGATTCACCCCTCCACTTT. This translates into CASSLGWGRDSPLHF.